The 13 T cell receptor beta chains below were found in one sample sequenced in a study of technical replicates of blood from a handful of donors. Profiling relied on immunoSEQ multiplex PCR, and the TCRdb table lists in-frame clones only, not all of them. The sample has approximately 99,000 clones, 95% seen once. Sequencing was performed on T cells isolated from PBMCs. These receptors all come from a human donor in good health.

This chain joins TRBV28 and TRBJ1-1; TRBD1 matches 7 bases. Germline CDR1 MDHEN, CDR2 SYDVKM. Trimming cost V 3 bases and J 5 bases; bases outside gene matches: 0. The CDR3 contains 12 residues. Here the CDR3 DNA reads TGTGCCAGCAGTTTGGGACAGACTGAAGCTTTCTTT. It specifies CASSLGQTEAFF.

The chain joins TRBV28 to TRBJ1-2; D uncertain. Trimming left V 2 bases short and J 5 bases short, with 6 bases between. The CDR3 is 12 amino acids. Per the germline V gene, CDR1 is MDHEN and CDR2 is SYDVKM. In DNA form, the CDR3 reads TGTGCCAGCAGTTTAGGGCCTTATGGCTACACCTTC. This codes for CASSLGPYGYTF.

J is TRBJ2-5 and V is TRBV6-1; tentatively, D is TRBD1 (6 bases). V gave up 6 bases and J gave up 2 bases, with 10 bases separating them. The CDR3 has 13 amino acids. Germline V gene data show CDR1 as MNHNS and CDR2 as SASEGT. Written as DNA, the CDR3 is TGTGCCAGCAGGACCAGGGGACAAGAGACCCAGTACTTC. This encodes CASRTRGQETQYF.

This clone was recorded once. The V gene is TRBV6-5, the J gene TRBJ2-1; a possible D gene is TRBD1 (5 bases). V was trimmed by 2 bases and J by 10 bases, leaving 12 bases between them. The CDR3 length is 13 residues. Germline CDR1 is MNHEY and CDR2 is SVGAGI. The CDR3 coding sequence is TGTGCCAGCAGTTACGGGTCTAAGGGGGAGCAGTTCTTC. Amino acid sequence: CASSYGSKGEQFF.

This sequence joins TRBV23-1 and TRBJ2-1; 10 nucleotides agree with TRBD2. TRBV23-1 is flagged as an ORF with uncertain function. The CDR3 has 20 residues. The V gene end was trimmed by 4 bases and the J gene end by 0 bases; junction bases not matched to a gene: 15. The chain's CDR3 is CASSPKGLAFSQSSYNEQFF. In DNA, the CDR3 is TGCGCCAGCAGTCCGAAGGGACTAGCGTTCAGTCAAAGCTCCTACAATGAGCAGTTCTTC.

The genes are TRBV7-2 and TRBJ2-3; TRBD2 matches 9 bases. V lost 6 bases, J lost 2 bases, and 12 bases stayed unmatched. The CDR3 sequence is 17 residues long. CDR1 and CDR2 from the germline V gene are SGHTA and FQGNSA. The CDR3 protein is CASRFPIAGALTDTQYF. In DNA, the CDR3 is TGTGCCAGCAGATTCCCCATAGCGGGGGCGCTCACAGATACGCAGTATTTT.

The chain couples TRBV7-8 to TRBJ1-2, with D possibly being TRBD1 (6 bases). CDR1 SGHVS and CDR2 FQNEAQ come from the germline V gene. V lost 4 bases, J lost 6 bases, and 15 bases lay in between. The CDR3 is 14 residues long. CDR3 DNA sequence: TGTGCCAGCAGCTGGGGCAGGGGAACCCATGGCTACACCTTC. Translated: CASSWGRGTHGYTF. The whole variable domain, filled in from reference TRBV7-8 and TRBJ1-2, reads GAGVSQSPRYKVAKRGQDVALRCDPISGHVSLFWYQQALGQGPEFLTYFQNEAQLDKSGLPSDRFFAERPEGSVSTLKIQRTQQEDSAVYLCASSWGRGTHGYTFGSGTRLTVV.

The rearrangement links TRBV19 to TRBJ2-4, with a tentative D call TRBD1 (6 bases). Trimming pared 5 bases from V and 1 base from J, leaving 15 bases between. Germline assignment: CDR1 LNHDA and CDR2 SQIVND (reference sequence). The CDR3 loop spans 16 amino acids. The CDR3 sequence is CASSGIQGTAKNIQYF. DNA for the CDR3: TGTGCCAGTAGTGGCATACAGGGAACGGCCAAAAACATTCAGTACTTC.

V is TRBV6-1 and J is TRBJ2-7; 9 nucleotides match TRBD1. CDR3 length: 16 amino acids. The junction had 9 bases not matched to a gene; V was cut back by 2 bases and J by 4 bases. Germline V CDR1 and CDR2: MNHNS, SASEGT. The CDR3 protein is CASSEPSGTGRYEQYF. As DNA, the CDR3 is TGTGCCAGCAGTGAACCGTCCGGGACAGGGCGGTACGAGCAGTACTTC.

This sequence joins TRBV21-1 and TRBJ2-7; no check of the table's D call, TRBD2, against the DNA was made. TRBV21-1 is a recognized pseudogene. This CDR3 has 17 amino acids. The CDR3 loop reads CASSKALGSGGPYEQYF. For the CDR3, the DNA is TGTGCCAGCAGCAAAGCGCTAGGAAGCGGTGGCCCCTACGAGCAGTACTTC.

This rearrangement joins TRBV19 to TRBJ2-1; the match to TRBD2 covers 9 bases. The CDR3 is 16 residues long. V shed 1 base, J shed 5 bases, and the junction held 6 bases outside the gene matches. Germline V gene lookup returns CDR1 LNHDA and CDR2 SQIVND (reference sequence). The CDR3 here is CASSIGREGLNNEQFF. The CDR3 DNA is TGTGCCAGTAGTATAGGGCGGGAGGGCCTGAACAATGAGCAGTTCTTC.

The chain combines TRBV27 with TRBJ2-3; TRBD2 aligns across 8 bases. The CDR3 contains 16 residues. The germline V gene encodes CDR1 MNHEY and CDR2 SMNVEV (reference sequence). V trimming: 4 bases; J trimming: 6 bases; junction bases outside the gene matches: 12. Written as DNA, the CDR3 is TGTGCCAGCAGTTCAAGGTCGGGGGGGCCTGAGGATACGCAGTATTTT. Its translation is CASSSRSGGPEDTQYF.

This clone came up many times. This chain connects TRBV28 to TRBJ2-7, with D possibly being TRBD2 (5 bases). V shed 3 bases and J shed 5 bases, with 8 bases lying between them. Per germline, CDR1 MDHEN and CDR2 SYDVKM. The length of the CDR3 is 12 residues. CDR3 DNA: TGTGCCAGCAGTTTGGGAGTCGACGAGCAGTACTTC. Translating gives CASSLGVDEQYF.